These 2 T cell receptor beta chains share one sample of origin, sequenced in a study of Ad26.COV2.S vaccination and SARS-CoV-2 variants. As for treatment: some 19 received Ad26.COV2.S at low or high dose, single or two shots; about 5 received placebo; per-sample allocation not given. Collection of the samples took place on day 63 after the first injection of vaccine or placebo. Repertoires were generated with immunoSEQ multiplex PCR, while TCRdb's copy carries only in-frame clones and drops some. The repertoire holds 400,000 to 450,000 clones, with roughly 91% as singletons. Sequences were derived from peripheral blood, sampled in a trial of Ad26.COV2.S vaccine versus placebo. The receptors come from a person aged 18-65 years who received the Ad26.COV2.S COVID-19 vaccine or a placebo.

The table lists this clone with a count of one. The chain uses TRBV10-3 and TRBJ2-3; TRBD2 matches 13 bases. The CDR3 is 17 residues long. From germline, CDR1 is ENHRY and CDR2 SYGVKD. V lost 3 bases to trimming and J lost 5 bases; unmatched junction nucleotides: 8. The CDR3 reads CAISENPGLAGEDTQYF. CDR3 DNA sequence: TGTGCCATCAGTGAAAACCCCGGACTAGCGGGAGAAGATACGCAGTATTTT.

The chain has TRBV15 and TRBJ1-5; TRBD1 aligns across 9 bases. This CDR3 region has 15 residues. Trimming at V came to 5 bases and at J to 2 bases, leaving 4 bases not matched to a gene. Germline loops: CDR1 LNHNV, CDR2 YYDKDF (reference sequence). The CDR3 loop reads CATSEDRGGNQPQHF. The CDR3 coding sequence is TGTGCCACCAGCGAGGACAGGGGTGGCAATCAGCCCCAGCATTTT.